A single TCR beta chain is shown here with its context. What it recognizes is unknown. This sample was included in a study of cytomegalovirus exposure and HLA in healthy donors. In the study overall: A prior study identified 100 million to 130 million unique TCR beta sequences from about 200 million T cells.

Study observations and caveats: The majority of TCR sequences were rare, yet some public TCRs appeared in many donors. Common viral pathogens were later found to be apparently linked to several of the most significant clusters.

It was with 60 Vbeta and 13 Jbeta primers that the PCR ran. Assay used: immunoSEQ multiplex PCR; TCRdb lists only in-frame clones, some missing. The sample records fewer than 150,000 clones, 74% being singletons. V was clipped by 9 bases and J by 0 bases, with 8 bases between them. The CDR3 extends over 13 amino acids. Germline-derived CDR1 and CDR2 are MRHNA and SNTAGT. The TCR comes from a woman aged 45-60 years in good health and CMV-seropositive. Sequencing was performed on PBMCs. J is TRBJ2-2 and V is TRBV6-4; no clear D. In DNA, the CDR3 is TGTGCCAGTGCGGATCCGAACACCGGGGAGCTGTTTTTT. It specifies CASADPNTGELFF.